A selection of T cell receptor beta chains follows, all from one sample in a study of naive and memory T cell subsets. A single record per CDR3 protein comes from TCRdb applying MiXCR to the 5' RACE reads. This repertoire shows tens of thousands of distinct CDR3 sequences, around 3.9% found once; its top ten account for 7.8%. These receptors were obtained from a male donor in good health. Both conserved end residues are part of each CDR3. A D gene is named only where the DNA matches it firmly. Clone sizes are given selectively: once, few, many, or a class where the clone is expanded.

d_gene | j_gene | v_gene | abundance | CDR3aa | CDR3nt
. | TRBJ2-7 | TRBV5-1 | many | CASSLGASYEQYF | TGCGCCAGCAGCTTGGGGGCATCCTACGAGCAGTACTTC
. | TRBJ2-7 | TRBV11-2 | many | CASSLGLGGIYEQYF | TGTGCCAGCAGCTTAGGACTTGGCGGAATCTACGAGCAGTACTTC
TRBD1 | TRBJ2-2 | TRBV11-2 | many | CASSLLQGLGGELFF | TGTGCCAGCAGCTTACTACAGGGGCTCGGCGGGGAGCTGTTTTTT
. | TRBJ1-1 | TRBV20-1 | many | CSARVSVFGAFF | TGCAGTGCTAGAGTGAGCGTCTTTGGAGCTTTCTTT
. | TRBJ1-4 | TRBV14 | many | CASSIGSNEKLFF | TGTGCCAGCAGCATAGGATCTAATGAAAAACTGTTTTTT
TRBD2 | TRBJ2-1 | TRBV7-9 | many | CASNRAGVNEQFF | TGTGCCAGCAACCGGGCGGGGGTGAATGAGCAGTTCTTC
. | TRBJ2-2 | TRBV11-2 | many | CASSLVRGPTGELFF | TGTGCCAGCAGCTTAGTCCGGGGCCCCACCGGGGAGCTGTTTTTT
TRBD2 | TRBJ2-3 | TRBV2 | many | CARRAPAGFGTGTDTQYF | TGTGCCAGGAGGGCTCCAGCGGGATTTGGGACCGGCACAGATACGCAGTATTTT
TRBD2 | TRBJ2-3 | TRBV7-6 | many | CASSFTPAAGTSGPTDTQYF | TGTGCCAGCAGCTTTACACCTGCCGCCGGGACTAGCGGGCCCACAGATACGCAGTATTTT
. | TRBJ2-1 | TRBV27 | many | CASSPGPRTYNEQFF | TGTGCCAGCAGTCCGGGACCGAGGACTTACAATGAGCAGTTCTTC
. | TRBJ1-5 | TRBV20-1 | many | CSARTGVSNQPQHF | TGCAGTGCTAGGACAGGCGTTAGCAATCAGCCCCAGCATTTT
TRBD2 | TRBJ2-5 | TRBV10-3 | . | CAISGRAEKRGTQETRYF | TGTGCCATCAGTGGCAGGGCTGAGAAGCGGGGTACTCAAGAGACCCGGTACTTC
TRBD1 | TRBJ2-7 | TRBV19 | few | CASTQGQGSREQYF | TGTGCCAGTACCCAGGGACAGGGATCGAGGGAGCAGTACTTC
. | TRBJ1-1 | TRBV20-1 | many | CSARKTGPNTEAFF | TGCAGTGCTAGAAAAACAGGGCCGAACACTGAAGCTTTCTTT
. | TRBJ2-3 | TRBV11-2 | . | CASSPWDHTDTQYF | TGTGCCAGCAGCCCCTGGGACCACACAGATACGCAGTATTTT